A selection of T cell receptor beta chains follows, all from one sample in a study of blood T cell repertoires in COVID-19. Data came from immunoSEQ multiplex PCR; TCRdb stores just in-frame clones and leaves some out. The sample gives 130,000 to 150,000 clones, approximately 80% of which show up once; under 3% is in the top ten. Material: peripheral blood. The receptors stem from a woman aged 40 to 50 with active or convalescent COVID-19. The CDR3 runs from the conserved cysteine through the conserved F or W. The D gene is left open where the match is weak. The size field is filled for only some rows; it gives once, few, many or a size class.

clone size	J gene	D gene	V gene	CDR3 protein	CDR3 DNA
once	TRBJ2-7	.	TRBV3-1/TRBV3-2	CASSQDALRVSYEQYF	TGTGCCAGCAGCCAAGATGCCCTCCGGGTTTCCTACGAGCAGTACTTC
.	TRBJ2-7	TRBD1	TRBV9	CASSPRAGTGAPYEQYF	TGTGCCAGCAGCCCGAGGGCCGGGACAGGGGCCCCCTACGAGCAGTACTTC
once	TRBJ1-3	TRBD1	TRBV5-1	CASSNRQGPGNTIYF	TGCGCCAGCAGCAACCGACAGGGACCGGGAAACACCATATATTTT
.	TRBJ2-1	.	TRBV5-1	CASSSRGYNEQFF	TGCGCCAGCAGCTCCCGGGGCTACAATGAGCAGTTCTTC
.	TRBJ2-5	.	TRBV27	CASNDGAWGTQYF	TGTGCCAGCAACGATGGGGCTTGGGGGACCCAGTACTTC
.	TRBJ1-2	TRBD1	TRBV3-1/TRBV3-2	CASSRQPPGGYGYTF	TGTGCCAGCAGCCGACAGCCCCCAGGGGGGTATGGCTACACCTTC
few	TRBJ2-2	TRBD2	TRBV7-2	CASSLGTSGISGELFF	TGTGCCAGCAGCTTAGGGACTAGCGGGATCTCCGGGGAGCTGTTTTTT
.	TRBJ1-5	TRBD1	TRBV28	CASVDREGFEPQHF	TGTGCCAGCGTAGACAGGGAAGGGTTTGAGCCCCAGCATTTT
.	TRBJ1-3	.	TRBV12-2	CASRFQRDRVPESAGNTIYF	TGTGCAAGTCGCTTTCAAAGGGACAGGGTGCCAGAGTCAGCTGGAAACACCATATATTTT
.	TRBJ2-6	.	TRBV11-2	CASSFPVSGANVLTF	TGTGCCAGCAGCTTCCCCGTTTCTGGGGCCAACGTCCTGACTTTC
.	TRBJ1-3	TRBD1	TRBV11-2	CASGQPGQGPHGNTIYF	TGTGCCAGCGGCCAACCGGGACAGGGACCGCACGGAAACACCATATATTTT
few	TRBJ1-1	.	TRBV2	CASNNGLREAFF	TGTGCCAGCAATAACGGACTGCGTGAAGCTTTCTTT
few	TRBJ1-6	.	TRBV28	CASSLFGRGLGNSPLHF	TGTGCCAGCAGTTTATTTGGCAGGGGCCTGGGGAATTCACCCCTCCACTTT
.	TRBJ1-4	TRBD1	TRBV28	CASRDREGGEKLFF	TGTGCCAGCAGGGACAGGGAAGGAGGTGAAAAACTGTTTTTT
once	TRBJ2-7	.	TRBV9	CASSVGVSAFYEQYF	TGTGCCAGCAGCGTAGGCGTTAGCGCCTTCTACGAGCAGTACTTC
.	TRBJ2-1	TRBD1	TRBV24-1	CATSDPGQGVGEQFF	TGTGCCACCAGTGACCCGGGACAGGGCGTCGGTGAGCAGTTCTTC
.	TRBJ2-5	TRBD2	TRBV5-1	CASSPGLAGTQETQYF	TGCGCCAGCAGCCCGGGACTAGCGGGAACCCAAGAGACCCAGTACTTC
.	TRBJ2-1	TRBD1	TRBV28	CASSPRGGADNEQFF	TGTGCCAGCAGTCCGAGAGGGGGCGCGGACAATGAGCAGTTCTTC
.	TRBJ2-7	.	TRBV6-2/TRBV6-3	CASSYKTSYEQYF	TGTGCCAGCAGTTACAAGACTTCCTACGAGCAGTACTTC
once	TRBJ1-1	TRBD1	TRBV7-8	CASSLRATGGFTEAFF	TGTGCCAGCAGCTTAAGGGCAACAGGGGGCTTCACTGAAGCTTTCTTT
.	TRBJ1-1	.	TRBV4-1	CASSLDRNTEAFF	TGCGCCAGCAGCCTGGACAGGAACACTGAAGCTTTCTTT
.	TRBJ2-3	TRBD1	TRBV6-6	CASSYSKNTGVDTQYF	TGTGCCAGCAGTTACTCGAAGAACACAGGGGTCGATACGCAGTATTTT
few	TRBJ2-3	.	TRBV6-6	CASSRIGGDTQYF	TGTGCCAGCAGTCGAATAGGAGGAGATACGCAGTATTTT
.	TRBJ2-2	TRBD2	TRBV19	CASSIVAGNTGELFF	TGTGCCAGTAGTATTGTAGCGGGCAACACCGGGGAGCTGTTTTTT
once	TRBJ1-2	TRBD1	TRBV28	CASSGTVGGYTF	TGTGCCAGCAGCGGGACAGTGGGGGGCTACACCTTC
.	TRBJ1-1	TRBD1	TRBV10-1	CASPRDSYTEAFF	TGCGCCAGTCCCCGGGACAGCTACACTGAAGCTTTCTTT
.	TRBJ1-5	TRBD1	TRBV5-1	CASSLETGRNQPQHF	TGCGCCAGCAGCTTGGAGACAGGGCGCAATCAGCCCCAGCATTTT
.	TRBJ2-7	TRBD1	TRBV18	CASSPRTGSYEQYF	TGTGCCAGCTCACCAAGGACAGGGTCCTACGAGCAGTACTTC
once	TRBJ2-1	.	TRBV5-4	CASTPSDEQFF	TGTGCCAGCACCCCCAGCGATGAGCAGTTCTTC
.	TRBJ2-5	TRBD2	TRBV5-1	CASSLVKVAGGETQYF	TGCGCCAGCAGCTTGGTTAAGGTAGCGGGGGGAGAGACCCAGTACTTC
.	TRBJ2-7	.	TRBV10-3	CAISAGGPYEQYF	TGTGCCATCAGTGCCGGGGGGCCCTACGAGCAGTACTTC
few	TRBJ2-1	.	TRBV7-2	CASSSQRASYNEQFF	TGTGCCAGCAGCTCGCAGAGGGCATCCTACAATGAGCAGTTCTTC
.	TRBJ1-1	.	TRBV5-1	CASSLAGVIDTEAFF	TGCGCCAGCAGCTTGGCCGGGGTAATCGACACTGAAGCTTTCTTT
.	TRBJ2-7	TRBD1	TRBV27	CASSQTGTGGEQYF	TGTGCCAGCAGTCAAACCGGGACAGGGGGCGAGCAGTACTTC
once	TRBJ2-1	TRBD1	TRBV3-1/TRBV3-2	CASSQGTGDSYNEQFF	TGTGCCAGCAGCCAAGGGACAGGAGACTCCTACAATGAGCAGTTCTTC
.	TRBJ2-1	.	TRBV18	CASSSSANEQFF	TGTGCCAGCTCGTCTAGCGCCAATGAGCAGTTCTTC
.	TRBJ2-1	TRBD1	TRBV5-4	CASSHAATGGNEQFF	TGTGCCAGCAGCCATGCCGCGACAGGGGGCAATGAGCAGTTCTTC
.	TRBJ2-3	TRBD2	TRBV10-3	CAISDSSGGISTDTQYF	TGTGCCATCAGTGACTCTAGCGGGGGGATAAGCACAGATACGCAGTATTTT
.	TRBJ2-2	TRBD2	TRBV2	CASKSNGGAAGELFF	TGTGCCAGCAAGAGCAACGGGGGGGCCGCCGGGGAGCTGTTTTTT
.	TRBJ2-3	.	TRBV12-3/TRBV12-4	CASSLDTQYF	TGTGCCAGCAGCCTAGATACGCAGTATTTT
.	TRBJ1-2	.	TRBV6-5	CASSFSGLPRNGYTF	TGTGCCAGCAGTTTTTCGGGACTTCCCAGAAATGGCTACACCTTC
few	TRBJ1-2	TRBD1	TRBV7-9	CASSGDRSTF	TGTGCCAGCAGCGGGGACAGGAGTACCTTC
few	TRBJ1-1	.	TRBV6-2/TRBV6-3	CASSIPRGPNTEAFF	TGTGCCAGCAGTATACCCCGGGGTCCGAACACTGAAGCTTTCTTT
.	TRBJ2-5	.	TRBV7-9	CASRPGSVRETQYF	TGTGCCAGCAGGCCTGGGAGCGTTCGAGAGACCCAGTACTTC
few	TRBJ1-1	TRBD1	TRBV14	CASSVGTANTEAFF	TGTGCCAGCAGTGTTGGGACAGCGAACACTGAAGCTTTCTTT
.	TRBJ2-3	TRBD2	TRBV7-6	CASSLVGTTPTDTQYF	TGTGCCAGCAGCTTAGTTGGGACTACCCCCACAGATACGCAGTATTTT
.	TRBJ1-1	.	TRBV7-6	CASSLGGGMNTEAFF	TGTGCCAGCAGCTTGGGGGGAGGGATGAACACTGAAGCTTTCTTT
.	TRBJ1-1	.	TRBV5-6	CASSLMGGEAFF	TGTGCCAGCAGCTTGATGGGGGGTGAAGCTTTCTTT
.	TRBJ1-5	.	TRBV5-1	CASSSGLSGQPQHF	TGCGCCAGCAGCTCGGGACTTAGCGGTCAGCCCCAGCATTTT
few	TRBJ2-1	.	TRBV24-1	CATTAGPYNEQFF	TGTGCCACCACTGCAGGCCCTTACAATGAGCAGTTCTTC
.	TRBJ1-1	.	TRBV6-1	CASSESNKNTEAFF	TGTGCCAGCAGTGAATCGAACAAGAACACTGAAGCTTTCTTT
.	TRBJ1-1	.	TRBV27	CASSFMGRGEHTEAFF	TGTGCCAGCAGTTTTATGGGGCGGGGGGAACACACTGAAGCTTTCTTT
.	TRBJ1-5	TRBD1	TRBV19	CASSLGQGAFNQPQHF	TGTGCCAGTAGCCTTGGACAGGGGGCGTTCAATCAGCCCCAGCATTTT